The 13 T cell receptor beta chains below were found in one sample sequenced in a study of T cell repertoires in ileal Crohn's disease. Method: immunoSEQ multiplex PCR; TCRdb's copy keeps in-frame clones and lacks some. The table shows about 12,000 clones, with roughly four fifths occurring only once. Time point meaning: neoterminal ileum biopsy at postoperative endoscopy, about 6 months after surgery. Specimen: ileal tissue. The receptors originated from an adult with Crohn's disease.

The rearrangement joins TRBV27 to TRBJ2-2, with 9 bases aligning to TRBD1. The length of the CDR3 is 17 residues. The J segment lost 5 bases and the V segment lost 0 bases, leaving 7 bases of the junction unmatched. CDR1 is MNHEY, CDR2 SMNVEV, per germline (reference sequence). CDR3 nucleotides: TGTGCCAGCAGTTTATCGTTTTACAGGGGGCGAACCGGGGAGCTGTTTTTT. The encoded protein is CASSLSFYRGRTGELFF.

The V and J genes are TRBV5-1 and TRBJ2-1; 7 nucleotides line up with TRBD1. Germline CDR1 SGHRS, CDR2 YFSETQ. Trimming at V came to 4 bases and at J to 5 bases, leaving 9 bases not matched to a gene. This CDR3 spans 15 amino acids. The chain's CDR3 is CASSPTGLKDNEQFF. The CDR3 coding sequence is TGCGCCAGCAGCCCGACAGGGCTCAAGGACAATGAGCAGTTCTTC.

The rearrangement uses TRBV4-1 and TRBJ2-3; 13 bases line up with TRBD2. J gave up 2 bases and V 4 bases, and 6 bases lay outside the gene matches. Per germline, CDR1 MGHRA and CDR2 YSYEKL. This CDR3 has 17 amino acids. The CDR3 loop reads CASSRQTSGRHTDTQYF. The CDR3 nucleotides are TGCGCCAGCAGCCGCCAGACTAGCGGGAGGCACACAGATACGCAGTATTTT.

The chain carries TRBV19 and TRBJ2-1; a possible D gene is TRBD2 (5 bases). The CDR3 extends over 16 amino acids. Trimming cost V 1 base and J 1 base, with 11 bases left between them. Germline V CDR1 and CDR2: LNHDA, SQIVND (reference sequence). CDR3 loop: CASSIGTFKSYNEQFF. The DNA for the CDR3 is TGTGCCAGTAGTATAGGGACTTTTAAATCCTACAATGAGCAGTTCTTC.

This rearrangement joins TRBV4-1 to TRBJ2-3; D is uncertain. The CDR3 spans 11 residues. Trimming removed 5 bases at V and 7 bases at J, with 7 bases between. The germline CDR1 and CDR2 sequences are MGHRA and YSYEKL. CDR3 amino acids: CASSFDYTQYF. CDR3 bases: TGCGCCAGCAGCTTCGACTATACGCAGTATTTT.

Only a few counts were recorded for this clone. The chain joins TRBV18 to TRBJ2-7; 8 nucleotides line up with TRBD2. The CDR3 totals 15 residues. Germline V gives CDR1 KGHSH, CDR2 LQKENI. V shed 3 bases, J shed 7 bases, and the junction held 11 bases outside the gene matches. The CDR3 protein is CASSPAGTRRAEQYF. CDR3 sequence (DNA): TGTGCCAGCTCACCGGCCGGGACTAGGAGAGCAGAGCAGTACTTC.

The chain is built from TRBV7-2 and TRBJ2-7, with a tentative D call TRBD1 (5 bases). CDR3 length: 12 residues. Trimming cost V 2 bases and J 4 bases, with 6 bases left between them. Per the germline V gene, CDR1 is SGHTA and CDR2 is FQGNSA. The CDR3 DNA reads TGTGCCAGCAGCTTATCAGGGTACGAGCAGTACTTC. Protein product: CASSLSGYEQYF. The full variable domain, in which reference TRBV7-2 and TRBJ2-7 provide the parts outside the CDR3, is GAGVSQSPSNKVTEKGKDVELRCDPISGHTALYWYRQSLGQGLEFLIYFQGNSAPDKSGLPSDRFSAERTGGSVSTLTIQRTQQEDSAVYLCASSLSGYEQYFGPGTRLTVT.

This chain connects TRBV6-1 to TRBJ2-7; 7 bases are a match to TRBD1. V lost 3 bases and J lost 3; bases outside the gene matches: 8. Germline values: CDR1 MNHNS, CDR2 SASEGT. The CDR3 length is 15 residues. The CDR3 bases are TGTGCCAGCAGTGACCGGGACAGAGCAAACTACGAGCAGTACTTC. This translates into CASSDRDRANYEQYF.

The rearrangement uses TRBV13 and TRBJ2-3, with 7 bases that match TRBD2. The ends lost 2 bases at V and 4 bases at J; junction bases unmatched: 3. CDR1 and CDR2 from the germline V gene are PRHDT and FYEKMQ (reference sequence). CDR3 size: 14 residues. DNA for the CDR3: TGTGCCAGCAGCTTACGCGCGGGAGCAGATACGCAGTATTTT. Translating it yields CASSLRAGADTQYF.

In this sample, this clone turned up once. This rearrangement joins TRBV11-3 to TRBJ2-2, with D possibly being TRBD1 (6 bases). Trimming left V 2 bases short and J 3 bases short, with 10 bases between. Germline CDR1 SGHNT, CDR2 YENEEA. The CDR3 consists of 15 residues. CDR3 loop: CASSLSTGYTGELFF. CDR3 bases: TGTGCCAGCAGCTTAAGTACAGGGTACACCGGGGAGCTGTTTTTT.

This rearrangement joins TRBV30 to TRBJ1-2; D may be TRBD1 (5 bases). Germline-derived CDR1 and CDR2 are GTSNPN and SVGIG (reference sequence). V was pared by 3 bases and J by 0 bases, with 8 bases between. This CDR3 is built from 13 residues. The CDR3 reads CAWSGTPNYGYTF. The CDR3 DNA reads as TGTGCCTGGAGCGGGACTCCTAACTATGGCTACACCTTC.

The chain's CDR3 is CAWRGLAVLTDTQYF. Here the CDR3 DNA reads TGTGCCTGGAGAGGACTAGCGGTTCTCACAGATACGCAGTATTTT. The chain uses TRBV30 and TRBJ2-3; TRBD2 matches at 10 bases. CDR3 length: 15 residues. CDR1 and CDR2 from the germline V gene are GTSNPN and SVGIG (reference sequence). After removal of 3 bases from V and 2 bases from J, the junction contained 5 bases not matched to a gene. The variable domain in full, with the rest retrieved from reference TRBV30 and TRBJ2-3, is SQTIHQWPATLVQPVGSPLSLECTVEGTSNPNLYWYRQAAGRGLQLLFYSVGIGQISSEVPQNLSASRPQDRQFILSSKKLLLSDSGFYLCAWRGLAVLTDTQYFGPGTRLTVL.

The chain is built from TRBV11-1 and TRBJ2-1; 11 bases are a match to TRBD2. The CDR3 contains 16 residues. Germline V gene lookup returns CDR1 SGHAT and CDR2 FQDESV (reference sequence). V dropped 4 bases and J dropped 7; count of bases not matched to a gene: 9. DNA for the CDR3: TGTGCCAGCAGCTCCATCCTAGCGGGAGGTGATAATGAGCAGTTCTTC. It translates to CASSSILAGGDNEQFF.